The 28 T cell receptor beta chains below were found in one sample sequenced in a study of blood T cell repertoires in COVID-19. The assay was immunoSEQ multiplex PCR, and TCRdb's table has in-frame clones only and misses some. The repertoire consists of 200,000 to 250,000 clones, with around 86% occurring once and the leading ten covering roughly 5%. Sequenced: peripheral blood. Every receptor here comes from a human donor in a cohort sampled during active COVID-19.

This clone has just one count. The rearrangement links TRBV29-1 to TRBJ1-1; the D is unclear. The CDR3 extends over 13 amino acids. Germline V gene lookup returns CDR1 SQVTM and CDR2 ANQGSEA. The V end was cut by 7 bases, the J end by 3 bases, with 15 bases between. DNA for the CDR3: TGCAGCGCCCGAGGCGCCGTCGACACTGAAGCTTTCTTT. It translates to CSARGAVDTEAFF.

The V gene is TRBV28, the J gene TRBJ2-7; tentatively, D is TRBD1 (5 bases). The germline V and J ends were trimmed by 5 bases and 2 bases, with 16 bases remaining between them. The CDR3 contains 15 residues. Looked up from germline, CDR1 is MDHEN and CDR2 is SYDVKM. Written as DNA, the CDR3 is TGTGCCAGCAGTCCCCGCTCCGTAGGGGCCTACGAGCAGTACTTC. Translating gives CASSPRSVGAYEQYF.

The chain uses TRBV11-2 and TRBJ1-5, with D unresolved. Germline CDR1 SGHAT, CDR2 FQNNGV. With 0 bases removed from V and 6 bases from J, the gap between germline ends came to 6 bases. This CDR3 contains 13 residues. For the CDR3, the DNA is TGTGCCAGCAGCTTAGATCTCGTTCAGCCCCAGCATTTT. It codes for CASSLDLVQPQHF.

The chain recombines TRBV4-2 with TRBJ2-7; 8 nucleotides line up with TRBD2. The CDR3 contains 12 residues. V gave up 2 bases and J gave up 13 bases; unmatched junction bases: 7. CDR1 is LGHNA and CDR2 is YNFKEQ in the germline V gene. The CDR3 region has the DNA TGTGCCAGCAGCCAATCGGGACTAGAGTTATACTTC. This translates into CASSQSGLELYF.

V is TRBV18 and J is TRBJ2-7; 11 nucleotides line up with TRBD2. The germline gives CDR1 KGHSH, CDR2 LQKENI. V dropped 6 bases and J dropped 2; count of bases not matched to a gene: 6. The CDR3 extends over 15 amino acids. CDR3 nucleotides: TGTGCCAGCTCTCAAGGGACTAGCGGCACCTACGAGCAGTACTTC. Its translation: CASSQGTSGTYEQYF.

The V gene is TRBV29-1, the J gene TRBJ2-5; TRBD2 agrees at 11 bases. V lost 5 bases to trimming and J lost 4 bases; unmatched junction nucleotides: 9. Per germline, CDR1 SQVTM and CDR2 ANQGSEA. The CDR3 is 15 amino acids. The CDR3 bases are TGCAGCGTTTCACTAGCGGGGGCCCCTCTAGAGACCCAGTACTTC. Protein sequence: CSVSLAGAPLETQYF.

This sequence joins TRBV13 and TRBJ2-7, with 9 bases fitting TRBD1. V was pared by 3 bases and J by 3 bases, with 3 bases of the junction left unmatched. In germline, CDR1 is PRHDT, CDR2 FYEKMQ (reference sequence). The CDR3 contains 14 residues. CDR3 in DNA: TGTGCCAGCAGCTTCGGGACAGGGAACTACGAGCAGTACTTC. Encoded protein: CASSFGTGNYEQYF.

CDR3 protein: CASSYITGDGYTF. In nucleotides, the CDR3 is TGTGCCAGCAGTTATATCACAGGGGATGGCTACACCTTC. The chain employs TRBV12-3 or TRBV12-4 and TRBJ1-2, with 7 bases identical to TRBD1. This CDR3 is 13 amino acids long. J lost 6 bases, V lost 4 bases, and 5 bases had no gene match.

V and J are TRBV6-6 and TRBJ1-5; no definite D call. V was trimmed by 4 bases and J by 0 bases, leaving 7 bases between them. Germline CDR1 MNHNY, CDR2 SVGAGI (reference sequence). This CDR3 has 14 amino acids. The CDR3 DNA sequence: TGTGCCAGCAGTTCCCCAGGTAGCAATCAGCCCCAGCATTTT. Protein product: CASSSPGSNQPQHF.

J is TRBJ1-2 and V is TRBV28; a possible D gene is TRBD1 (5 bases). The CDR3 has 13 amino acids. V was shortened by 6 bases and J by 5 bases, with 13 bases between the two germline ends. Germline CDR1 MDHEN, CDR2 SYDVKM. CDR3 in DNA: TGTGCCAGCAGCCCGACAGCTATTTATGGCTACACCTTC. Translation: CASSPTAIYGYTF.

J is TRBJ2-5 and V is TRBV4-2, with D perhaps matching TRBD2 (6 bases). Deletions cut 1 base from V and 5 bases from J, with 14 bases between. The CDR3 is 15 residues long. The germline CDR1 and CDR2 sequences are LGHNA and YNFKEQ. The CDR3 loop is CASSQGEAGWETQYF. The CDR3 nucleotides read TGTGCCAGCAGCCAAGGGGAGGCAGGGTGGGAGACCCAGTACTTC.

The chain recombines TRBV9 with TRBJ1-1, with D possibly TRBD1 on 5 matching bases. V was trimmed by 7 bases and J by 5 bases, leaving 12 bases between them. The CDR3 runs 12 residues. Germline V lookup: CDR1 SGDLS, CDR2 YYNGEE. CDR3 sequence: CASGHSGTEAFF. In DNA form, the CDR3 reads TGTGCCAGCGGACATTCTGGTACTGAAGCTTTCTTT.

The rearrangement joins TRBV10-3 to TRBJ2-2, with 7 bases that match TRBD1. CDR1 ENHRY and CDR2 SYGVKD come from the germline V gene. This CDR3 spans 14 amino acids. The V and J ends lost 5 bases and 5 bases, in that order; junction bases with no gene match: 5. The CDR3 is CAISHRGGTGELFF. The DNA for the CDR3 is TGTGCCATCAGTCACAGGGGCGGAACCGGGGAGCTGTTTTTT.

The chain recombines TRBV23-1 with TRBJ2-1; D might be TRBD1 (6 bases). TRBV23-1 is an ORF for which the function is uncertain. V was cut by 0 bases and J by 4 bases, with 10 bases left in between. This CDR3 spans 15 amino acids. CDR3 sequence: CASSQSRTVYNEQFF. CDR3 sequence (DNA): TGCGCCAGCAGTCAATCGAGGACAGTTTACAATGAGCAGTTCTTC.

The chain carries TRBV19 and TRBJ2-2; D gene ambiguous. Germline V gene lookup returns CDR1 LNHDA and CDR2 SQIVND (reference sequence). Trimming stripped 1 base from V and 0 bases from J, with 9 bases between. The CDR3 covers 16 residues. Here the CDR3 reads CASSIGHYSNTGELFF. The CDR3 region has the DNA TGTGCCAGTAGTATAGGGCACTATTCGAACACCGGGGAGCTGTTTTTT.

CDR3 DNA sequence: TGTGCCAGCAGCTTAAACCCACAGCCTAACTATGGCTACACCTTC. Its protein product is CASSLNPQPNYGYTF. J is TRBJ1-2 and V is TRBV7-2; D not resolved. V dropped 2 bases and J dropped 0 bases, with 10 bases sitting between them. The CDR3 spans 15 residues. Germline-derived CDR1 and CDR2 are SGHTA and FQGNSA.

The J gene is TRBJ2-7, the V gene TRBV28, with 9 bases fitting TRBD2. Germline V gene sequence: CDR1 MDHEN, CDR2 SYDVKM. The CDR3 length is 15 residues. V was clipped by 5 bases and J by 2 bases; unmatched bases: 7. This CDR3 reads CASSRSGRSPYEQYF. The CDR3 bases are TGTGCCAGCAGTCGGAGCGGGAGGTCCCCCTACGAGCAGTACTTC.

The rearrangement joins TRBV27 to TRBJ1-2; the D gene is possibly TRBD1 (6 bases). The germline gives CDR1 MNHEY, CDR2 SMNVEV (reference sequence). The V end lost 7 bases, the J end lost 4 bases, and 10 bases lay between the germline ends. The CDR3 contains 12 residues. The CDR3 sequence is CASTKQGYGYTF. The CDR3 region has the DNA TGTGCCAGCACCAAACAGGGCTATGGCTACACCTTC.

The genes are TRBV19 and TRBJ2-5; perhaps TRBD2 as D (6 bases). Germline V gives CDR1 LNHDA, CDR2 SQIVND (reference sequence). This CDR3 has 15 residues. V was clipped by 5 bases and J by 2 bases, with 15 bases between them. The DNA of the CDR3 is TGTGCCAGTAGTGCCCCGGGAGTGGGACAAGAGACCCAGTACTTC. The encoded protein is CASSAPGVGQETQYF. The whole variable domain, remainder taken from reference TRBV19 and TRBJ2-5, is DGGITQSPKYLFRKEGQNVTLSCEQNLNHDAMYWYRQDPGQGLRLIYYSQIVNDFQKGDIAEGYSVSREKKESFPLTVTSAQKNPTAFYLCASSAPGVGQETQYFGPGTRLLVL.

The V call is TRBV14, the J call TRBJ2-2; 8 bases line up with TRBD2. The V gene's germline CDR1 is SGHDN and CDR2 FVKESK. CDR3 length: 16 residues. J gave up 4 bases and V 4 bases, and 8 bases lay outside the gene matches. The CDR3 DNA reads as TGTGCCAGCAGCCCTTCTAGCGGGCGCTTCACCGGGGAGCTGTTTTTT. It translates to CASSPSSGRFTGELFF.

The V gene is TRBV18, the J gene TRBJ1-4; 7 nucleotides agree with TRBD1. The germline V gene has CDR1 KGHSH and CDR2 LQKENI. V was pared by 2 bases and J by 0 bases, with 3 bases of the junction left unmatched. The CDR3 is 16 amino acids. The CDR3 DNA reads TGTGCCAGCTCACCAACAGGGGTTTCAACTAATGAAAAACTGTTTTTT. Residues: CASSPTGVSTNEKLFF.

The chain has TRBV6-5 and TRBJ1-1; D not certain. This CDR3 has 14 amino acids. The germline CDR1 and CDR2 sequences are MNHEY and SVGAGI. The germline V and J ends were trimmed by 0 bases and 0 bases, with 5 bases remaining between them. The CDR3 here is CASSYSSLNTEAFF. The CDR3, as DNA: TGTGCCAGCAGTTACTCCTCCCTGAACACTGAAGCTTTCTTT.

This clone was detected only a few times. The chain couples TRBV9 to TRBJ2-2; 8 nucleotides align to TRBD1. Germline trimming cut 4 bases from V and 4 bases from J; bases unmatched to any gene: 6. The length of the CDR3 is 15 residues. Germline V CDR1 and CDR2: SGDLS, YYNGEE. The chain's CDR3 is CASSPADRVTGELFF. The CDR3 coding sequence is TGTGCCAGCAGCCCTGCGGACAGGGTCACCGGGGAGCTGTTTTTT.

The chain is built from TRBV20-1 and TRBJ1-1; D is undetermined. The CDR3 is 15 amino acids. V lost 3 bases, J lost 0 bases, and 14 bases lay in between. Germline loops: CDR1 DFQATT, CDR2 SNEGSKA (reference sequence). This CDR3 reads CSASVGGNMNTEAFF. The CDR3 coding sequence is TGCAGTGCTAGTGTAGGCGGGAACATGAACACTGAAGCTTTCTTT.

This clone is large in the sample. The CDR3 sequence: CASSPLRDRGTPLHF. The CDR3 DNA sequence: TGTGCCAGCAGTCCCCTCCGGGACAGGGGTACCCCCCTCCACTTT. The genes are TRBV28 and TRBJ1-6; 10 nucleotides line up with TRBD1. The CDR3 sequence is 15 residues long. Unmatched junction bases numbered 11, after V lost 5 bases and J lost 13 bases. Germline V gives CDR1 MDHEN, CDR2 SYDVKM.

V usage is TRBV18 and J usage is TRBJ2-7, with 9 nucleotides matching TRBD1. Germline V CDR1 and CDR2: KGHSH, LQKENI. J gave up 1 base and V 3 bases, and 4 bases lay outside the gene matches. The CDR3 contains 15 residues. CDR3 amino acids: CASSPTGQGSYEQYF. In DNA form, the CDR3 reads TGTGCCAGCTCACCTACGGGACAGGGATCCTACGAGCAGTACTTC. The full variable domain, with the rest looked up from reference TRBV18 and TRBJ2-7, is NAGVMQNPRHLVRRRGQEARLRCSPMKGHSHVYWYRQLPEEGLKFMVYLQKENIIDESGMPKERFSAEFPKEGPSILRIQQVVRGDSAAYFCASSPTGQGSYEQYFGPGTRLTVT.

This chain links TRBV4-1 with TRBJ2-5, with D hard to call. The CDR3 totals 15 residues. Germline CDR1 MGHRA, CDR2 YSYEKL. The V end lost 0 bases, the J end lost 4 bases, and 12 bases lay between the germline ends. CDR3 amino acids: CASSQDLRVGETQYF. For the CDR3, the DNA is TGCGCCAGCAGCCAAGACCTCCGGGTTGGAGAGACCCAGTACTTC.

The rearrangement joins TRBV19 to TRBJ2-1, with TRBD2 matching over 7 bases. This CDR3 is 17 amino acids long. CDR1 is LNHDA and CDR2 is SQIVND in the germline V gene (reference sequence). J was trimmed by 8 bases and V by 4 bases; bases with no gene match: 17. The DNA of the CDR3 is TGTGCCAGTAGTAAGTATAAACCGGGACTAATTATTGATGAGCAGTTCTTC. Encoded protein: CASSKYKPGLIIDEQFF.